The sequence of this T cell receptor beta chain was determined in a study of T cell repertoires in cytomegalovirus infection. Overall study context: Recently identified HLA-C-restricted and well-studied HLA-B-restricted CMV epitopes were used. It can be stated that public TCR beta signatures indicated CMV infection as well as a matching HLA type.

Study-wide results and caveats: Dominant in the ex vivo response were TCR beta clonotypes restricted by HLA-C and specific for CMV. Cumulated frequencies of public TCR beta families served to identify carriers of CMV plus the relevant HLA.

CDR3 length equals 16 residues. The germline gives CDR1 SEHNR, CDR2 FQNEAQ (reference sequence). V was clipped by 1 base and J by 0 bases, with 10 bases between them. On this clonotype itself: No antigen is known for it.

TCRdb re-derived calls from the reads in MiXCR, one entry per CDR3 protein. The sample carries about 220,000 distinct CDR3 sequences, less than 50% recorded once. This specimen consisted of CD8+ T cells from cultured PBMCs, obtained from culture after CMV antigen stimulation. The source of this sequence is a human donor in good health (CMV status not recorded). Some clones in this sample may be carry-over from other donors' samples. This chain joins TRBV7-9 and TRBJ1-3; D remains ambiguous. The CDR3 is CASSLGNSYSGNTIYF. CDR3 nucleotides: TGTGCCAGCAGCTTAGGAAACAGCTACTCTGGAAACACCATATATTTT.